The rows below give T cell receptor beta chains drawn from one sample of a study of blood T cell repertoires in COVID-19. TCRdb keeps only in-frame clones here, not all; method: immunoSEQ multiplex PCR. Of under 150,000 clones listed, roughly 85% are singletons. Sequenced input: peripheral blood. The receptors originated from a man older than 75 with acute or convalescent COVID-19. The CDR3 runs from the conserved cysteine through the conserved F or W. Each record gives: D gene, V gene, J gene, CDR3 protein, CDR3 DNA. A D gene is named only where the DNA matches it firmly.

>TRBD1|TRBV3-1/TRBV3-2|TRBJ2-2
CASSHGKTGTGVRWYTGELFF
TGTGCCAGCAGCCACGGGAAGACCGGGACAGGGGTAAGGTGGTACACCGGGGAGCTGTTTTTT
>-|TRBV7-9|TRBJ2-2
CASSRGDTGELFF
TGTGCCAGCAGCCGAGGCGACACCGGGGAGCTGTTTTTT
>-|TRBV7-9|TRBJ1-1
CASSFAGSPGTAFF
TGTGCCAGCAGCTTTGCAGGGTCCCCAGGTACGGCTTTCTTT
>TRBD1|TRBV11-3|TRBJ1-6
CASSFAGGNSPLHF
TGTGCCAGCAGCTTTGCAGGGGGTAATTCACCCCTCCACTTT
>-|TRBV7-8|TRBJ1-5
CASSLAGYSNQPQHF
TGTGCCAGCAGCTTAGCCGGTTATAGCAATCAGCCCCAGCATTTT
>-|TRBV20-1|TRBJ1-1
CSARAGTPAFF
TGCAGTGCTAGAGCCGGGACACCCGCTTTCTTT
>-|TRBV7-2|TRBJ1-1
CASSLGALNTEAFF
TGTGCCAGCAGCCTAGGGGCTTTGAACACTGAAGCTTTCTTT
>-|TRBV5-1|TRBJ2-1
CASSLPIKRGQPGEQFF
TGCGCCAGCAGTCTCCCCATAAAGCGGGGACAACCAGGGGAGCAGTTCTTC
>-|TRBV11-2|TRBJ1-2
CASSPGGARGYTF
TGTGCCAGCAGCCCCGGGGGAGCGCGGGGCTACACCTTC
>TRBD2|TRBV6-1|TRBJ2-5
CASSETSGGGTQYF
TGTGCCAGCAGTGAGACTAGCGGGGGTGGAACCCAGTACTTC
>TRBD1|TRBV10-3|TRBJ1-6
CAISRGQEGSPLHF
TGTGCCATCAGTCGGGGACAGGAAGGATCACCCCTCCACTTT
>-|TRBV30|TRBJ1-1
CAWTGLNTEAFF
TGTGCCTGGACAGGTTTGAACACTGAAGCTTTCTTT
>-|TRBV5-1|TRBJ1-1
CASSLTRGPRFTEAFF
TGCGCCAGCAGCTTGACCCGAGGGCCGAGGTTTACTGAAGCTTTCTTT